This T cell receptor (beta chain) was recovered during a study of shared clonotypes between healthy human individuals. CDR1 and CDR2 from the germline V gene are SNHLY and FYNNEI. The CDR3 runs to 12 residues. Trimming took off 6 bases at V and 2 bases at J, with 6 bases between the two ends. The method was immunoSEQ multiplex PCR; TCRdb's version includes in-frame clones alone and lacks a portion of them. This repertoire shows some 2,000,000 clones, roughly 96% found once; its top ten account for approximately 0.13%. This clone was found once. The antigen is unknown. Study outcomes and limitations: Having only a few donors restricted how much genetic and exposure-history diversity was captured.

This TCR was sampled from a man between 18 and 29 years old in good health. Sequencing was carried out using naive CD4+ T cells sorted from blood. Subset reported: CD45RA+ positively selected. V is TRBV2 and J is TRBJ2-3, with unresolved D. The CDR3, as DNA: TGTGCCAGCAGGATCACCACAGATACGCAGTATTTT. Encoded protein: CASRITTDTQYF.